These T cell receptor beta chains were read from a single sample in a study of human T cells and chemical hapten exposure. In TCRdb, the 5' RACE reads were re-called with MiXCR into one record per CDR3 protein. The table has tens of thousands of distinct CDR3 sequences, roughly 15% seen once. The receptors here all came from a female donor in good health. Both conserved end residues are part of each CDR3. The D gene is left open where the match is weak. Size is stated for part of the rows, as once, few or many counts, or as a class when the clone is expanded.

j_gene,v_gene,len,abundance,d_gene,CDR3nt,CDR3aa
TRBJ2-3,TRBV7-8,15,.,TRBD1,TGTGCCAGCAGCTGGGGACAGCGAGAGACAGATACGCAGTATTTT,CASSWGQRETDTQYF
TRBJ2-1,TRBV19,15,many,.,TGTGCCAGTACCGCAGGACACACCAAAATAAATGAGCAGTTCTTC,CASTAGHTKINEQFF
TRBJ1-5,TRBV5-8,15,.,TRBD1,TGTGCCAGCAGCTTTCGGACAGGGGGCAATCAGCCCCAGCATTTT,CASSFRTGGNQPQHF
TRBJ2-4,TRBV7-9,15,.,.,TGTGCCAGCAGCCACGCCGGGACAACGAAAAACATTCAGTACTTC,CASSHAGTTKNIQYF
TRBJ2-5,TRBV9,13,many,.,TGTGCCAGCAGCGTAGGCAGGGAAGAGACCCAGTACTTC,CASSVGREETQYF
TRBJ1-3,TRBV3-1,19,.,.,TGTGCCAGCAGCCAAGAGAAACTAAGGACAGCTAGCTCTGGAAACACCATATATTTT,CASSQEKLRTASSGNTIYF
TRBJ2-7,TRBV28,16,few,.,TGTGCCAGCAGCCGCTGGGACACCAAGGGAGTCTACGAGCAGTACTTC,CASSRWDTKGVYEQYF
TRBJ1-1,TRBV7-9,14,few,TRBD1,TGTGCCAGCAGCTATGACAGGGGCGCCACTGAAGCTTTCTTT,CASSYDRGATEAFF
TRBJ1-6,TRBV2,15,.,.,TGTGCCAGCAACGGGCGTCCGGAATATAATTCACCCCTCCACTTT,CASNGRPEYNSPLHF
TRBJ2-2,TRBV28,17,many,TRBD2,TGTGCCAGCAGTTCTTCACTAGCGGGAGGGGTCACCGGGGAGCTGTTTTTT,CASSSSLAGGVTGELFF
TRBJ1-5,TRBV19,17,.,.,TGTGCCAGTAGTATAGATGGGTCAGGGACGAGGTATCAGCCCCAGCATTTT,CASSIDGSGTRYQPQHF
TRBJ2-7,TRBV2,15,.,TRBD1,TGTGCCAGCAGTTCCGACAGGGGTAGTAGGATTGAGCAGTACTTC,CASSSDRGSRIEQYF
TRBJ1-5,TRBV10-2,17,.,.,TGCGCCAGCAGCGTATCCCCCTATAGACAGGCTAATCAGCCCCAGCATTTT,CASSVSPYRQANQPQHF
TRBJ1-1,TRBV2,13,.,.,TGTGCCACCCGGGGGGCTAGGAACACTGAAGCTTTCTTT,CATRGARNTEAFF
TRBJ2-1,TRBV3-1,16,.,TRBD2,TGTGCCAGCAGCCAGTGGACTAGCGGGAGGGAAAATGAGCAGTTCTTC,CASSQWTSGRENEQFF
TRBJ2-3,TRBV6-4,15,.,TRBD2,TGTGCCAGCAGTGACGGGCTAGCGGGAGTTGATACGCAGTATTTT,CASSDGLAGVDTQYF
TRBJ1-5,TRBV13,13,.,.,TGTGCCAGCGGTGTTCAGATGGCGCAGCCCCAGCATTTT,CASGVQMAQPQHF
TRBJ2-3,TRBV29-1,13,.,.,TGCAGCGTTGCAGTGTCTAGCACAGATACGCAGTATTTT,CSVAVSSTDTQYF
TRBJ2-5,TRBV7-2,14,.,.,TGTGCCAGCAGCCGGACTCGGGGGCAAGAGACCCAGTACTTC,CASSRTRGQETQYF
TRBJ1-1,TRBV4-3,13,few,.,TGCGCCAGCAGCCAAGACTGGGGTGCTGAAGCTTTCTTT,CASSQDWGAEAFF
TRBJ2-5,TRBV6-5,15,few,TRBD1,TGTGCCAGCAGTTACTCGGCAGGGGGCCCGGAGACCCAGTACTTC,CASSYSAGGPETQYF
TRBJ1-1,TRBV2,13,many,.,TGTGCCAGCAGTGGACAGTTGGAGACTGAAGCTTTCTTT,CASSGQLETEAFF
TRBJ1-1,TRBV7-9,15,.,.,TGTGCCAGCAGCCCCGGGCCAGGGGCGAACACTGAAGCTTTCTTT,CASSPGPGANTEAFF
TRBJ2-4,TRBV5-1,15,.,TRBD1,TGCGCCAGCAGCTTGCAGGGGGAAGCCAAAAACATTCAGTACTTC,CASSLQGEAKNIQYF
TRBJ2-5,TRBV4-3,14,few,.,TGCGCCAGCAGCCAAGAGGGGCATGGAGAGACCCAGTACTTC,CASSQEGHGETQYF
TRBJ2-4,TRBV19,15,few,.,TGTGCCAGGGCGAAAGAGAGAGATGCCAAAAACATTCAGTACTTC,CARAKERDAKNIQYF